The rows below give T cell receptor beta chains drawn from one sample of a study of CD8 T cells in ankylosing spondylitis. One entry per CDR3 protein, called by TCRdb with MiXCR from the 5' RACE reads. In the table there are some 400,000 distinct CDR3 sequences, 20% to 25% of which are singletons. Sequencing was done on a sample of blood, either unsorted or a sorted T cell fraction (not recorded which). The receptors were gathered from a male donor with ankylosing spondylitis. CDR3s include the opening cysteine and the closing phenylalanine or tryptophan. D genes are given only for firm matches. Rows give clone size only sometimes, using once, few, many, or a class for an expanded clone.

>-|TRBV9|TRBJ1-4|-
CASSPWGKRDEKLFF
TGTGCCAGCAGCCCCTGGGGGAAGCGGGATGAAAAACTGTTTTTT
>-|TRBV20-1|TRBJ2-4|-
CRWDSLWGIQYF
TGCCGGTGGGACTCCCTTTGGGGCATTCAGTACTTC
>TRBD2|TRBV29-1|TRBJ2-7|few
CSVRGASGSPPHYEQYF
TGCAGCGTGCGGGGGGCTAGCGGGAGTCCACCGCACTACGAGCAGTACTTC
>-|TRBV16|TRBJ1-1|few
CASSPLSVGEAFF
TGTGCCAGCAGCCCCCTATCGGTAGGGGAAGCTTTCTTT
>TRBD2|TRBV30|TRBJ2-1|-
CAWNPWGLAGGRNEQFF
TGTGCCTGGAATCCCTGGGGGCTAGCGGGAGGGAGGAATGAGCAGTTCTTC
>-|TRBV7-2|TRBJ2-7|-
CASSLEGGAYEQYF
TGTGCCAGCAGCTTAGAGGGCGGTGCCTACGAGCAGTACTTC
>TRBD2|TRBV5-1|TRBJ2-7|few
CASSLTSGRTYEQYF
TGCGCCAGCAGCCTGACTAGCGGGAGGACCTACGAGCAGTACTTC
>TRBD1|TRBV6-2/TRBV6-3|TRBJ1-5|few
CASIKKGTAIRPQHF
TGTGCCAGCATTAAAAAGGGGACAGCGATTCGGCCCCAGCATTTT
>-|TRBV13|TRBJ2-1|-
CASSPRLSNYNEQFF
TGTGCCAGCAGCCCCAGACTCTCTAACTACAATGAGCAGTTCTTC
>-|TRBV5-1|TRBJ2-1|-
CASSFAGYNEQFF
TGCGCCAGCAGCTTTGCAGGTTACAATGAGCAGTTCTTC
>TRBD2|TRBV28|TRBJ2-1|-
CASSLYLGGRTSNEQFF
TGTGCCAGCAGTTTGTATCTCGGCGGGAGGACTTCCAATGAGCAGTTCTTC